This entry lists 9 T cell receptor beta chains sequenced from one sample in a study of T cell repertoires in cytomegalovirus infection. These TCRs are of unknown antigen specificity. From the reads, TCRdb called clonotypes with MiXCR, one entry per CDR3 protein. The sample yields approximately 730,000 distinct CDR3 sequences, approximately 33% seen once. The sequencing used cultured PBMCs, collected from culture after CMV antigen stimulation. These receptors were obtained from a human donor in good health (CMV status not recorded). Some clones in this sample may be carry-over from other donors' samples.

This clonotype has a handful of counts. The DNA for the CDR3 is TGTGCCAGCAGGACTGGAAACACCATATATTTT. Translating it yields CASRTGNTIYF. This chain links TRBV6-5 with TRBJ1-3, with D unresolved. The CDR3 length is 11 residues. V dropped 6 bases and J dropped 2 bases, with 2 bases sitting between them. The V gene's germline CDR1 is MNHEY and CDR2 SVGAGI.

The chain uses TRBV10-3 and TRBJ1-1; 8 bases map to TRBD1. Germline V lookup: CDR1 ENHRY, CDR2 SYGVKD. V was pared by 8 bases and J by 4 bases, with 15 bases of the junction left unmatched. The CDR3 totals 16 residues. The CDR3 protein is CAIGGQGTMPITEAFF. The DNA of the CDR3 is TGTGCCATCGGAGGACAGGGCACCATGCCCATCACTGAAGCTTTCTTT.

The rearrangement uses TRBV5-1 and TRBJ2-5, with TRBD2 as a possible D gene (5 bases). Between the trimmed V and J ends, which lost 1 base and 1 base, there was a span of 11 bases. The CDR3 extends over 15 amino acids. Germline CDR1 is SGHRS and CDR2 is YFSETQ. The CDR3 is CASSLFSLAQETQYF. The CDR3 nucleotides are TGCGCCAGCAGCTTGTTCTCTCTAGCCCAAGAGACCCAGTACTTC. The whole variable domain, remainder taken from reference TRBV5-1 and TRBJ2-5, is KAGVTQTPRYLIKTRGQQVTLSCSPISGHRSVSWYQQTPGQGLQFLFEYFSETQRNKGNFPGRFSGRQFSNSRSEMNVSTLELGDSALYLCASSLFSLAQETQYFGPGTRLLVL.

This clonotype was seen only a few times. The chain joins TRBV6-1 to TRBJ1-1; 9 bases map to TRBD1. The CDR3 contains 14 residues. Germline assignment: CDR1 MNHNS and CDR2 SASEGT. J lost 8 bases, V lost 6 bases, and 10 bases had no gene match. The CDR3 here is CASRYGTGLTEAFF. The DNA for the CDR3 is TGTGCCAGCAGATACGGGACAGGGCTGACCGAAGCTTTCTTT.

This clonotype appeared once. The CDR3 region is CASSKTGTLDTEAFF. In nucleotides, the CDR3 is TGTGCCAGCAGTAAAACCGGGACTTTGGACACTGAAGCTTTCTTT. The chain carries TRBV25-1 and TRBJ1-1, with D possibly being TRBD1 (5 bases). The V end lost 5 bases, the J end lost 3 bases, and 16 bases lay between the germline ends. CDR1 MGHDK and CDR2 SYGVNS come from the germline V gene. The CDR3 has 15 amino acids.

This clonotype was recorded a few times. The chain recombines TRBV7-2 with TRBJ1-2, with D tentatively TRBD1 (6 bases). The CDR3 runs to 13 residues. Trimming removed 3 bases from V and 4 bases from J, with 9 bases in between. Looked up from germline, CDR1 is SGHTA and CDR2 is FQGNSA. CDR3 DNA: TGTGCCAGCAGCTTTAGGGGGAGCTATGGCTACACCTTC. This sequence encodes CASSFRGSYGYTF.

The chain has TRBV12-3 or TRBV12-4 and TRBJ1-2; D is uncertain. The CDR3 loop spans 12 amino acids. Trimming took off 6 bases at V and 6 bases at J, with 11 bases between the two ends. CDR3 loop: CASSPTVDGYTF. CDR3 nucleotides: TGTGCCAGCAGCCCAACCGTCGATGGCTACACCTTC.

The chain uses TRBV20-1 and TRBJ1-2; D ambiguous. The CDR3 totals 14 residues. V shed 2 bases and J shed 4 bases, with 14 bases lying between them. Germline CDR1 is DFQATT and CDR2 is SNEGSKA (reference sequence). CDR3 nucleotide sequence: TGCAGTGCTAGAATCGGGGAGGTGAGCTATGGCTACACCTTC. Protein product: CSARIGEVSYGYTF.

The chain carries TRBV18 and TRBJ1-5; a weak D match, TRBD1 (6 bases). Trimming took off 2 bases at V and 7 bases at J, with 12 bases between the two ends. The V gene's germline CDR1 is KGHSH and CDR2 LQKENI. The CDR3 runs 14 residues. CDR3 DNA sequence: TGTGCCAGCTCACCAGAGGGGGTCAGGCAGCCCCAGCATTTT. Residues: CASSPEGVRQPQHF.